Below, 12 T cell receptor beta chains from the same sample are listed, as sequenced in a study of shared clonotypes between healthy human individuals. Sequencing used immunoSEQ multiplex PCR; TCRdb keeps in-frame clones, though not all of them. Of about 2.3 million clones listed, under 95% are singletons. The sequencing sample was made of naive CD4+ T cells from PBMCs. Regarding subset: CD45RA+ positively selected. Receptors were obtained from a man in his late teens or twenties in good health. Some clones in this sample may be carry-over from other donors' samples.

The chain employs TRBV29-1 and TRBJ1-1; D possibly corresponds to TRBD1 (6 bases). Germline lookup yields CDR1 SQVTM and CDR2 ANQGSEA. The CDR3 loop spans 12 amino acids. Trimming shortened V by 7 bases and J by 3 bases, and 12 bases separated the two germline ends. CDR3 DNA: TGCAGCGGAAGGCGACAGGACACTGAAGCTTTCTTT. It is translated as CSGRRQDTEAFF.

The chain has TRBV4-1 and TRBJ1-1; 7 positions agree with TRBD1. Per germline, CDR1 MGHRA and CDR2 YSYEKL. Trimming took 0 bases from V and 9 from J; bases not matched to a gene: 13. The CDR3 extends over 16 amino acids. The DNA of the CDR3 is TGCGCCAGCAGCCAAGAAGCTCTAGGAGACAGGGCAAAAGCTTTCTTT. Translated, it gives CASSQEALGDRAKAFF.

V gene TRBV19 combines with J gene TRBJ1-5, with 8 bases identical to TRBD1. CDR3 length equals 15 residues. Per germline, CDR1 LNHDA and CDR2 SQIVND (reference sequence). Trimming removed 3 bases from V and 6 bases from J; junction bases left unmatched: 7. CDR3: CASSMDRVYGQPQHF. The CDR3 nucleotides are TGTGCCAGTAGTATGGACAGGGTCTATGGTCAGCCCCAGCATTTT.

Written as DNA, the CDR3 is TGCGCCAGCAGCTATGACAGGACCGGGGAGCTGTTTTTT. Translated: CASSYDRTGELFF. The chain carries TRBV5-1 and TRBJ2-2; D might be TRBD1 (6 bases). V dropped 3 bases and J dropped 5 bases, with 8 bases sitting between them. From germline, CDR1 is SGHRS and CDR2 YFSETQ. This CDR3 has 13 amino acids.

This clone was detected only once. This sequence joins TRBV2 and TRBJ2-7, with D perhaps being TRBD1 or TRBD2 (5 bases each). CDR1 is SNHLY and CDR2 is FYNNEI in the germline V gene. There are 12 residues in the CDR3. The V gene lost 4 bases and the J gene lost 6 bases, with 10 bases spanning the gap. The CDR3 nucleotides read TGTGCCAGCAGTGCAACGGGGCTCGAGCAGTACTTC. Its protein product is CASSATGLEQYF.

The rearrangement joins TRBV10-3 to TRBJ1-4, with unresolved D. V gave up 3 bases and J gave up 4 bases, with 9 bases separating them. This CDR3 is 14 amino acids long. CDR1 and CDR2 from the germline V gene are ENHRY and SYGVKD. CDR3 amino acids: CAISDGPHNEKLFF. The CDR3 DNA follows: TGTGCCATCAGTGACGGCCCACATAATGAAAAACTGTTTTTT.

V and J are TRBV5-1 and TRBJ2-1, with 13 bases lining up with TRBD2. Germline trimming cut 3 bases from V and 8 bases from J; bases unmatched to any gene: 8. The CDR3 spans 16 residues. Germline CDR1 is SGHRS and CDR2 is YFSETQ. CDR3 nucleotides: TGCGCCAGCAGCTCCGTGTGGACTAGCGGGAGTGATGAGCAGTTCTTC. This encodes CASSSVWTSGSDEQFF. The full variable domain, with the rest looked up from reference TRBV5-1 and TRBJ2-1, is KAGVTQTPRYLIKTRGQQVTLSCSPISGHRSVSWYQQTPGQGLQFLFEYFSETQRNKGNFPGRFSGRQFSNSRSEMNVSTLELGDSALYLCASSSVWTSGSDEQFFGPGTRLTVL.

The chain employs TRBV18 and TRBJ2-3; D is perhaps TRBD2 (6 bases). Germline loops: CDR1 KGHSH, CDR2 LQKENI. The V and J ends lost 3 bases and 4 bases respectively, with 20 bases between them. This CDR3 spans 17 amino acids. CDR3 bases: TGTGCCAGCTCACCTTCGATGGACTACATAAACCCAGATACGCAGTATTTT. It codes for CASSPSMDYINPDTQYF.

This chain joins TRBV9 and TRBJ2-5; D unclear. The CDR3 loop spans 14 amino acids. Trimming stripped 2 bases from V and 0 bases from J, with 8 bases between. Germline-derived CDR1 and CDR2 are SGDLS and YYNGEE. The CDR3 region is CASSVTVYQETQYF. As DNA, the CDR3 is TGTGCCAGCAGCGTCACAGTGTACCAAGAGACCCAGTACTTC.

The chain has TRBV5-4 and TRBJ1-5, with TRBD1 matching over 7 bases. CDR3 length: 15 amino acids. The germline V gene encodes CDR1 SGHNT and CDR2 YYREEE (reference sequence). Trimming took 4 bases from V and 11 from J; bases not matched to a gene: 15. CDR3 coding DNA: TGTGCCAGCAGCGCCCGGGACAGTGCGGGTATGGCCCAGCATTTT. Protein: CASSARDSAGMAQHF.

The V call is TRBV2, the J call TRBJ2-3; D is uncertain. Germline assignment: CDR1 SNHLY and CDR2 FYNNEI. With 3 bases removed from V and 2 bases from J, the gap between germline ends came to 9 bases. The CDR3 spans 14 residues. Here the CDR3 DNA reads TGTGCCAGCAGTGATACGTTTTTCACAGATACGCAGTATTTT. It translates to CASSDTFFTDTQYF.

The rearrangement joins TRBV2 to TRBJ2-3; D not resolved. Looked up from germline, CDR1 is SNHLY and CDR2 is FYNNEI. V lost 8 bases to trimming and J lost 3 bases, with 6 bases between them. The CDR3 is 11 amino acids. CDR3 nucleotide sequence: TGTGCCAGCGTTCTTACAGATACGCAGTATTTT. It encodes CASVLTDTQYF.